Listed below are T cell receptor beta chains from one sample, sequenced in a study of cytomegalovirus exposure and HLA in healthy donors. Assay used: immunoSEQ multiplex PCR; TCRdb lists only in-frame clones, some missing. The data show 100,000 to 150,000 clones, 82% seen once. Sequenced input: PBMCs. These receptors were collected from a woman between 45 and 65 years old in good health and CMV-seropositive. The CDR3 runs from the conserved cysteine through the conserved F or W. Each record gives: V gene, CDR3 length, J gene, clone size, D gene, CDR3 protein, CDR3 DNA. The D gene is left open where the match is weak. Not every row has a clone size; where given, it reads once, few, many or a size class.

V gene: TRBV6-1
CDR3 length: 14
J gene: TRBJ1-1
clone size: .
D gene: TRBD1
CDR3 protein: CASSDDRGNTEAFF
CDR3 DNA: TGTGCCAGCAGTGATGACAGGGGGAACACTGAAGCTTTCTTT

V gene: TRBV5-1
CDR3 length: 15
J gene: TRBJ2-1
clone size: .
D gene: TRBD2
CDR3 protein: CASSLGLAGDNEQFF
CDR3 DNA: TGCGCCAGCAGCTTGGGACTAGCGGGAGATAATGAGCAGTTCTTC

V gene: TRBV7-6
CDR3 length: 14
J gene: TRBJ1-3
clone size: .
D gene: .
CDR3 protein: CASSLVGVGNTIYF
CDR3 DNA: TGTGCCAGCAGCTTAGTAGGGGTTGGAAACACCATATATTTT

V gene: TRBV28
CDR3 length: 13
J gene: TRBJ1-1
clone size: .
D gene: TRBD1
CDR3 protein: CASRNRGRTEAFF
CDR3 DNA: TGTGCCAGCAGGAATAGGGGGCGGACTGAAGCTTTCTTT

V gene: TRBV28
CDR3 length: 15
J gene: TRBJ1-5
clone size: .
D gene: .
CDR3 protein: CASSLSLGDNQPQHF
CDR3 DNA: TGTGCCAGCAGTTTATCGCTAGGGGATAATCAGCCCCAGCATTTT

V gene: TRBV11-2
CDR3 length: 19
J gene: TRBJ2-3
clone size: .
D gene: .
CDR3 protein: CASSLRISLIAERTDTQYF
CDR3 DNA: TGTGCCAGCAGCTTAAGGATCTCTCTTATAGCGGAGCGCACAGATACGCAGTATTTT

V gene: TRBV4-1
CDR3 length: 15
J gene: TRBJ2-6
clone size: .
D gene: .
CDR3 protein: CASSQSGAGANVLTF
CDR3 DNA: TGCGCCAGCAGCCAATCAGGGGCTGGGGCCAACGTCCTGACTTTC

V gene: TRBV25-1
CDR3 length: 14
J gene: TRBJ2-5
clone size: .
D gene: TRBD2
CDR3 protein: CASRISGGGETQYF
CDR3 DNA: TGTGCCAGCAGGATTAGCGGGGGAGGAGAGACCCAGTACTTC

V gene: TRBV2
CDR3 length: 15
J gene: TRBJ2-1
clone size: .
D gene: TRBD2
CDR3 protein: CASRATSGGINEQFF
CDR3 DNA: TGTGCCAGCAGAGCGACTAGCGGGGGAATTAATGAGCAGTTCTTC

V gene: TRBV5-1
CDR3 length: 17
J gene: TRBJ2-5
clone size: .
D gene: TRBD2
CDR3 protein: CASSSGVAGGGEETQYF
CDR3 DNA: TGCGCCAGCAGCTCTGGGGTAGCGGGAGGGGGAGAAGAGACCCAGTACTTC

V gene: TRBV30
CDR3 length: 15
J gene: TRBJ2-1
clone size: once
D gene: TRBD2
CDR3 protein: CAWGTWTSGYNEQFF
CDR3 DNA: TGTGCCTGGGGGACCTGGACTAGCGGATACAATGAGCAGTTCTTC

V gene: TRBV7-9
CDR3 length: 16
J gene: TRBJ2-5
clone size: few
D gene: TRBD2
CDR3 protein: CASSHTGGGIQETQYF
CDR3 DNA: TGTGCCAGCAGCCACACTGGGGGAGGGATTCAAGAGACCCAGTACTTC

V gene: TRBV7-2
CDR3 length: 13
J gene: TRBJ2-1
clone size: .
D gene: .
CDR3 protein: CASSLELGNEQFF
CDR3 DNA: TGTGCCAGCAGCTTAGAGCTTGGCAATGAGCAGTTCTTC

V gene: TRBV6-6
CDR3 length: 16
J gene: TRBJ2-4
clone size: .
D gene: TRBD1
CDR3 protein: CASSPRDRGTKNIQYF
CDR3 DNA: TGTGCCAGCAGCCCCAGGGACAGGGGGACCAAAAACATTCAGTACTTC

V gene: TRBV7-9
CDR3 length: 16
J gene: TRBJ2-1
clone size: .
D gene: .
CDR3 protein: CASSHRQGGGQDEQFF
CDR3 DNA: TGTGCCAGCAGCCACCGGCAAGGGGGGGGCCAAGATGAGCAGTTCTTC

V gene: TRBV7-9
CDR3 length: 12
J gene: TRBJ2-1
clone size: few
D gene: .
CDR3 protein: CASELGAYEQFF
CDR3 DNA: TGTGCCAGCGAATTGGGGGCTTATGAGCAGTTCTTC

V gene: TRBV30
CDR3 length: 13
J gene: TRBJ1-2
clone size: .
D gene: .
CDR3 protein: CAWSVGGYGGYTF
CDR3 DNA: TGTGCCTGGAGTGTTGGGGGGTATGGGGGCTACACCTTC

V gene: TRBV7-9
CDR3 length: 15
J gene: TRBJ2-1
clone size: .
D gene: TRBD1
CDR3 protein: CASSLVGQGFNEQFF
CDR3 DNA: TGTGCCAGCAGCTTAGTGGGACAGGGTTTCAATGAGCAGTTCTTC

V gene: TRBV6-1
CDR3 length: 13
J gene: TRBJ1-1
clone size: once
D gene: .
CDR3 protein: CASSGIWNTEAFF
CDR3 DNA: TGTGCCAGCAGCGGGATCTGGAACACTGAAGCTTTCTTT

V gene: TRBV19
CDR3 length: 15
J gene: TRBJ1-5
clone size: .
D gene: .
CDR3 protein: CASTFTGVTAQPQHF
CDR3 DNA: TGTGCCAGTACCTTCACCGGGGTTACTGCTCAGCCCCAGCATTTT